This T cell receptor (beta chain) was captured in a study of cytomegalovirus exposure and HLA in healthy donors. The CDR3 spans 15 residues. CDR1 is MDHEN and CDR2 is SYDVKM in the germline V gene. Germline trimming cut 4 bases from V and 3 bases from J; bases unmatched to any gene: 6. A multiplex PCR was run with 60 Vbeta primers and 13 Jbeta primers. How the authors handled the data: Roughly 80 million unique TCR beta chains, 9 million to 14 million shared, were counted in a later analysis. Repertoires were generated with immunoSEQ multiplex PCR, while TCRdb's copy carries only in-frame clones and drops some. That table is the source of V, J and clone size, and D and trimming were worked out from the DNA. In the table there are just over 150,000 clones, around four fifths of which are singletons. This clone is a singleton in its sample. Its antigen remains unknown. Study findings and constraints: TCR beta V- and J-gene trimming, according to a later analysis, was linked to a missense DCLRE1C variant. It was 150 to 200 TCR beta chains that were listed as cytomegalovirus-associated.

The receptor comes from a woman younger than 45 in good health and CMV-seronegative. Sequenced input: PBMCs. V gene TRBV28 combines with J gene TRBJ2-3, with 8 bases that match TRBD2. CDR3: CASSYRGGITDTQYF. The CDR3 DNA reads TGTGCCAGCAGTTACCGGGGGGGGATTACAGATACGCAGTATTTT.